Below, 22 T cell receptor beta chains from the same sample are listed, as sequenced in a study of T-cell reconstitution after alpha-beta-depleted transplantation in children. Preparation of the TCRbeta library used unique molecular identifiers. Via MiXCR, TCRdb re-called the PCR reads, giving one row per CDR3 protein. The profile shows 190,000 or so distinct CDR3 sequences, roughly 6% of them singletons. Source: PBMCs, taken before TCRalphabeta/CD19-depleted stem cell transplant. Receptors were obtained from a girl under two years old with combined immunodeficiency, due to receive a stem cell transplant.

The table lists this clonotype with many counts. V usage is TRBV7-2 and J usage is TRBJ1-1, with D perhaps matching TRBD1 (6 bases). Per the germline V gene, CDR1 is SGHTA and CDR2 is FQGNSA. The CDR3 runs 15 residues. V lost 4 bases, J lost 3 bases, and 15 bases lay in between. Written as DNA, the CDR3 is TGTGCCAGCAGCTATTTACAGGGTCGGTACACTGAAGCTTTCTTT. Its translation is CASSYLQGRYTEAFF. Variable domain in full (rest from reference TRBV7-2 and TRBJ1-1): GAGVSQSPSNKVTEKGKDVELRCDPISGHTALYWYRQSLGQGLEFLIYFQGNSAPDKSGLPSDRFSAERTGGSVSTLTIQRTQQEDSAVYLCASSYLQGRYTEAFFGQGTRLTVV.

This clonotype was counted ten times or more. The chain links TRBV28 to TRBJ2-7; D is unresolved. The CDR3 is 13 amino acids. V lost 0 bases to trimming and J lost 5 bases, with 8 bases between them. The germline V gene has CDR1 MDHEN and CDR2 SYDVKM. The CDR3 coding sequence is TGTGCCAGCAGTTTATGGTCCACAAACGAGCAGTACTTC. As protein: CASSLWSTNEQYF.

This clonotype was found many times. V gene TRBV20-1 combines with J gene TRBJ2-1; 7 bases agree with TRBD2. V shed 5 bases, J shed 4 bases, and the junction held 8 bases outside the gene matches. Per the germline V gene, CDR1 is DFQATT and CDR2 is SNEGSKA (reference sequence). The CDR3 loop spans 14 amino acids. CDR3 in DNA: TGCAGTGCTTTACTAGCGAACTATTACAATGAGCAGTTCTTC. Protein product: CSALLANYYNEQFF.

In this sample, this clonotype turned up many times. The chain combines TRBV20-1 with TRBJ2-1; 14 bases are shared with TRBD2. The CDR3 has 18 residues. The V gene end was trimmed by 6 bases and the J gene end by 9 bases; junction bases not matched to a gene: 19. Germline V gene data show CDR1 as DFQATT and CDR2 as SNEGSKA (reference sequence). The CDR3 sequence: CSATVWTSGRRGSGEQFF. CDR3 sequence (DNA): TGCAGTGCCACCGTCTGGACTAGCGGGAGGAGGGGTTCAGGTGAGCAGTTCTTC.

In regard to this clonotype: This sequence may be a read error, since a much larger clone differs from it by one base. This chain links TRBV20-1 with TRBJ2-1; TRBD1 agrees at 7 bases. CDR1 is DFQATT and CDR2 is SNEGSKA in the germline V gene (reference sequence). The CDR3 loop spans 12 amino acids. The CDR3 coding sequence is TGCAGGGCTAGGACAGGCTCGGGCGAGCAGTTCTTC. As protein: CRARTGSGEQFF.

This clonotype was observed many times. The CDR3 spells CASSQGTSGDNEQFF. In nucleotides, the CDR3 is TGCGCCAGCAGCCAAGGGACTAGCGGGGACAATGAGCAGTTCTTC. The chain combines TRBV4-3 with TRBJ2-1, with 12 nucleotides matching TRBD2. V lost 1 base and J lost 5; bases outside the gene matches: 0. In germline, CDR1 is LGHNA, CDR2 YSLEER. This CDR3 contains 15 residues.

This clonotype has ten or more counts. The chain joins TRBV19 to TRBJ2-1, with TRBD2 matching over 9 bases. CDR3 length: 16 residues. CDR1 is LNHDA, CDR2 SQIVND, per germline (reference sequence). J lost 4 bases, V lost 3 bases, and 7 bases had no gene match. CDR3 sequence: CASSIWGLAEYNEQFF. CDR3 nucleotide sequence: TGTGCCAGTAGTATTTGGGGACTAGCAGAGTACAATGAGCAGTTCTTC.

This clonotype was recorded many times. The chain employs TRBV5-1 and TRBJ2-5; 7 bases fit TRBD1. Germline lookup yields CDR1 SGHRS and CDR2 YFSETQ. V lost 2 bases to trimming and J lost 1 base; unmatched junction nucleotides: 2. CDR3 length: 14 amino acids. CDR3 residues: CASSLQGRQETQYF. CDR3 nucleotide sequence: TGCGCCAGCAGCTTACAGGGGCGCCAAGAGACCCAGTACTTC.

This clonotype was counted ten times or more. V usage is TRBV12-3 or TRBV12-4 and J usage is TRBJ2-2; D is uncertain. V was trimmed by 6 bases and J by 5 bases, leaving 4 bases between them. There are 11 residues in the CDR3. CDR3 sequence (DNA): TGTGCCAGCAGGGTAACCGGGGAGCTGTTTTTT. This sequence encodes CASRVTGELFF.

Ten or more counts support this clonotype. The rearrangement uses TRBV6-2 or TRBV6-3 and TRBJ2-1; 11 nucleotides match TRBD1. Trimming at V came to 6 bases and at J to 3 bases, leaving 1 base not matched to a gene. Germline CDR1 is MNHEY and CDR2 is SVGEGT. The CDR3 has 14 residues. CDR3 loop: CASRGTGGYNEQFF. DNA for the CDR3: TGTGCCAGCAGGGGGACAGGGGGCTACAATGAGCAGTTCTTC.

This clonotype was seen many times. The chain links TRBV7-2 to TRBJ1-1, with D unresolved. Per the germline V gene, CDR1 is SGHTA and CDR2 is FQGNSA. The CDR3 runs to 15 residues. Deletions cut 6 bases from V and 0 bases from J, with 14 bases between. The CDR3 loop reads CASSSSTTMNTEAFF. As DNA, the CDR3 is TGTGCCAGCAGTTCCAGTACAACCATGAACACTGAAGCTTTCTTT.

This chain joins TRBV12-3 or TRBV12-4 and TRBJ2-5; a possible D gene is TRBD2 (6 bases). V was cut by 6 bases and J by 2 bases, with 10 bases left in between. The CDR3 covers 13 residues. CDR3 in amino acids: CASRRDLQETQYF. As DNA, the CDR3 is TGTGCCAGCAGGCGGGACTTACAAGAGACCCAGTACTTC.

This clonotype was recorded at least ten times. The V and J genes are TRBV4-2 and TRBJ2-1; tentative D call: TRBD2 (5 bases). The CDR3 runs to 16 residues. V gave up 0 bases and J gave up 4 bases, with 13 bases separating them. Germline loops: CDR1 LGHNA, CDR2 YNFKEQ. The CDR3 nucleotides are TGTGCCAGCAGCCAAGATTGGGAGTCAGGTTACAATGAGCAGTTCTTC. Amino acids: CASSQDWESGYNEQFF.

CDR3 bases: TGCGCCAGCAGCTTGGGGACTAGCGGGACCGGGGGCCACGAGCAGTACTTC. Translation gives CASSLGTSGTGGHEQYF. This chain connects TRBV5-1 to TRBJ2-7, with 12 bases identical to TRBD2. Trimming removed 0 bases from V and 5 bases from J; junction bases left unmatched: 9. The CDR3 is 17 amino acids. Germline CDR1 is SGHRS and CDR2 is YFSETQ.

Ten or more counts support this clonotype. The J gene is TRBJ2-5, the V gene TRBV11-2; 10 bases are shared with TRBD2. Germline lookup yields CDR1 SGHAT and CDR2 FQNNGV. CDR3 length: 15 amino acids. Trimming at V came to 3 bases and at J to 4 bases, leaving 5 bases not matched to a gene. The CDR3 coding sequence is TGTGCCAGCAGCTTGGGGACTAGCGTATCAGAGACCCAGTACTTC. The encoded protein is CASSLGTSVSETQYF.

The sample holds many counts of this clonotype. The chain couples TRBV6-5 to TRBJ2-5, with 9 bases matching TRBD2. After removal of 6 bases from V and 4 bases from J, the junction contained 15 bases not matched to a gene. CDR1 and CDR2 (germline): MNHEY, SVGAGI. CDR3 length: 17 residues. The CDR3 here is CASSQYAAGGTSETQYF. The CDR3 region has the DNA TGTGCCAGCAGCCAATATGCGGCGGGAGGGACGTCAGAGACCCAGTACTTC.

This clonotype was detected ten times or more. The V and J genes are TRBV5-1 and TRBJ2-1; D uncertain. The CDR3 length is 15 residues. Between the trimmed V and J ends, which lost 0 bases and 4 bases, there was a span of 11 bases. CDR1 and CDR2 (germline): SGHRS, YFSETQ. For the CDR3, the DNA is TGCGCCAGCAGCTTGGACCTAGGCATGTACAATGAGCAGTTCTTC. Encoded protein: CASSLDLGMYNEQFF.

This clonotype appeared many times. The rearrangement links TRBV6-2 or TRBV6-3 to TRBJ2-7; TRBD2 aligns across 12 bases. The CDR3 sequence is 15 residues long. The germline CDR1 and CDR2 sequences are MNHEY and SVGEGT. The V and J ends lost 7 bases and 2 bases, in that order; junction bases with no gene match: 6. CDR3 sequence reads: CASTAGLAGTYEQYF. CDR3 DNA sequence: TGTGCCAGCACCGCCGGACTAGCGGGAACCTACGAGCAGTACTTC.

This clonotype came up a few times. The chain recombines TRBV25-1 with TRBJ2-4; tentatively, D is TRBD2 (6 bases). The CDR3 is 14 residues long. Germline CDR1 MGHDK, CDR2 SYGVNS. The ends were cut back, 1 base at V and 7 bases at J, with 11 bases in the middle. CDR3 nucleotide sequence: TGTGCCAGCAGTGAATGGGGGGTCGGGAACATTCAGTACTTC. Translated: CASSEWGVGNIQYF.

This chain connects TRBV15 to TRBJ2-1; D not certain. CDR1 and CDR2 (germline): LNHNV, YYDKDF (reference sequence). Trimming shortened V by 5 bases and J by 8 bases, and 7 bases separated the two germline ends. CDR3 length: 11 amino acids. The CDR3 coding sequence is TGTGCCACCAGCCCCAGGTATGAGCAGTTCTTC. Protein sequence: CATSPRYEQFF.

Concerning this clonotype itself: This may be a read error, as it is one base from a much larger clone. V and J are TRBV7-2 and TRBJ2-1, with 9 bases fitting TRBD2. This CDR3 has 16 residues. Germline V lookup: CDR1 SGHTA, CDR2 FQGNSA. This CDR3 reads CACSLYWLAGSNEQFF. The CDR3 region has the DNA TGTGCCTGCAGCTTATATTGGCTAGCGGGAAGCAATGAGCAGTTCTTC.

This clonotype showed up just a few times. The V call is TRBV2, the J call TRBJ1-2; D perhaps matches TRBD1 (5 bases). The CDR3 covers 14 residues. Per the germline V gene, CDR1 is SNHLY and CDR2 is FYNNEI. Trimming stripped 1 base from V and 4 bases from J, with 10 bases between. CDR3 nucleotide sequence: TGTGCCAGCAGTGAAGGTACAGGAGGCTATGGCTACACCTTC. Its protein is CASSEGTGGYGYTF.